This T cell receptor beta chain emerged from a study of CD8 T cells in ankylosing spondylitis. From the 5' RACE reads, TCRdb called clonotypes with MiXCR, one entry per CDR3 protein. In the table there are roughly 120,000 distinct CDR3 sequences, 6.5% to 9% of which are singletons. At least ten counts were recorded for this clonotype. Antigen unknown. Study-wide findings and caveats: According to the report, clones linked to the disease were significantly enriched in matched synovial fluid samples taken from ankylosing spondylitis patients. A CD8+ phenotype characterized the disease-linked clones, which were relatively rare in peripheral blood. Reports of some motif variants in reactive arthritis synovial fluid and blood predate this one.

Material: blood, either unsorted or a sorted T cell fraction (not recorded which). The receptor was isolated from a male donor with ankylosing spondylitis or in good health (not recorded which).

The CDR3 nucleotides read TGTGCCAGCAGCTTAGAATATGGGCCAGCCTACGAGCAGTACTTC. This codes for CASSLEYGPAYEQYF. V usage is TRBV7-2 and J usage is TRBJ2-7; D not resolved. Germline V gene sequence: CDR1 SGHTA, CDR2 FQGNSA. This CDR3 is 15 amino acids long. V was trimmed by 1 base and J by 2 bases, leaving 12 bases between them.